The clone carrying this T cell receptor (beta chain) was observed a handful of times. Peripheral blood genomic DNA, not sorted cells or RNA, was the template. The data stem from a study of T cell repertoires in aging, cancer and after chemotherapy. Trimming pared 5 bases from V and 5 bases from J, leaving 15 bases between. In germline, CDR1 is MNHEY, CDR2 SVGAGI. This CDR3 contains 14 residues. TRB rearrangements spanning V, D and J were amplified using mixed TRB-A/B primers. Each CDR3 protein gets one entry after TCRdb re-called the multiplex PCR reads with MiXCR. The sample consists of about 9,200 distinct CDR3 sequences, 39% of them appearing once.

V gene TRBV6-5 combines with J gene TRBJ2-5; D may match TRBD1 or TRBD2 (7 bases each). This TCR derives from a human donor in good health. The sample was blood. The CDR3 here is CASSRQGGVETQYF. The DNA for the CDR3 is TGTGCCAGCAGTCGACAGGGAGGGGTGGAGACCCAGTACTTC.